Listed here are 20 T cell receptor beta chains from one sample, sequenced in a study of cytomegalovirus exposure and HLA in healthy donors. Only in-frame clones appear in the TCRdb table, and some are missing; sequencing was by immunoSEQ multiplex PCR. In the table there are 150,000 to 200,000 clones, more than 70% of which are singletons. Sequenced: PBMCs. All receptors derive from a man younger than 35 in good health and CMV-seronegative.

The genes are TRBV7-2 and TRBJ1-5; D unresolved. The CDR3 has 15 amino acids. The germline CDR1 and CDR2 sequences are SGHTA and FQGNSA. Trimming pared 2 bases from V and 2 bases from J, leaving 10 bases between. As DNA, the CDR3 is TGTGCCAGCAGCTTAAGGCGGTCGGGCAATCAGCCCCAGCATTTT. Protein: CASSLRRSGNQPQHF.

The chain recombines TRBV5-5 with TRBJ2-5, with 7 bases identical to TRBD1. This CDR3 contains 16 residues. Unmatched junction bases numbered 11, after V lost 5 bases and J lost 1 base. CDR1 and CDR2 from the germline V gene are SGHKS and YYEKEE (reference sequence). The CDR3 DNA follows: TGTGCCAGCAGAAGGGGACAGACCGAACTCCAAGAGACCCAGTACTTC. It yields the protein CASRRGQTELQETQYF.

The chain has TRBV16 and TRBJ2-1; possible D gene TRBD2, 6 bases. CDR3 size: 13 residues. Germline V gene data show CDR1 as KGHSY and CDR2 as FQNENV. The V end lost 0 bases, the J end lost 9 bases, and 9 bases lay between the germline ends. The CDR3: CASSQSHGGEQFF. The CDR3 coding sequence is TGTGCCAGCAGCCAATCCCACGGGGGTGAGCAGTTCTTC.

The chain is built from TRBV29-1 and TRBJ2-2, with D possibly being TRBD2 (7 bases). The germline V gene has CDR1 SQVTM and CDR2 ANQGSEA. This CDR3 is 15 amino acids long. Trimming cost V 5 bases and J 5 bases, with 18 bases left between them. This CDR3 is CSVTKGGLVTGELFF. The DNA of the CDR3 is TGCAGCGTTACTAAGGGGGGGTTAGTAACCGGGGAGCTGTTTTTT.

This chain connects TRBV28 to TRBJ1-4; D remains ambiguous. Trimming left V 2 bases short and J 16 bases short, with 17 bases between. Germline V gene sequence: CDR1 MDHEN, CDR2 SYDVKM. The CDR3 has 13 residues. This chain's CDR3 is CASSLGASVVKFF. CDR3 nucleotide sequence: TGTGCCAGCAGTTTAGGAGCGTCGGTGGTTAAGTTTTTT.

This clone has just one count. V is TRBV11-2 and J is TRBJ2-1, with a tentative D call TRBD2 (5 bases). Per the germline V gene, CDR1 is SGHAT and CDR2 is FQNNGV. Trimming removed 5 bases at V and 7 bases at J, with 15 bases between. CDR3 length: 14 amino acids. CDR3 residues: CASSLYGQRNEQFF. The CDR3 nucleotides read TGTGCCAGCAGCCTGTATGGCCAGCGGAATGAGCAGTTCTTC.

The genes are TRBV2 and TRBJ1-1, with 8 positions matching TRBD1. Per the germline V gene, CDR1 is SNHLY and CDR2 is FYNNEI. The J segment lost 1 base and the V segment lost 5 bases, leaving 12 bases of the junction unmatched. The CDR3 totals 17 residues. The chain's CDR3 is CASSMDRAASENTEAFF. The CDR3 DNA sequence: TGTGCCAGCAGTATGGACAGGGCCGCATCCGAGAACACTGAAGCTTTCTTT.

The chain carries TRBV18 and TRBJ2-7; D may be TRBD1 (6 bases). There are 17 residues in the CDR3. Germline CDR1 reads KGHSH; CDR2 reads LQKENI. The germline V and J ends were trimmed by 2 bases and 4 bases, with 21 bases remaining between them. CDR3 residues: CASSPKSTGTSKYEQYF. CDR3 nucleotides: TGTGCCAGCTCACCAAAATCAACCGGGACAAGCAAGTACGAGCAGTACTTC. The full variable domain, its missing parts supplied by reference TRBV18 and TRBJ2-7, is NAGVMQNPRHLVRRRGQEARLRCSPMKGHSHVYWYRQLPEEGLKFMVYLQKENIIDESGMPKERFSAEFPKEGPSILRIQQVVRGDSAAYFCASSPKSTGTSKYEQYFGPGTRLTVT.

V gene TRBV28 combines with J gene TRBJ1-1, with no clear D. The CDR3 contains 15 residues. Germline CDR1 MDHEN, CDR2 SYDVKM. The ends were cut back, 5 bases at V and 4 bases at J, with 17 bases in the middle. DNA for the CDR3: TGTGCCAGCAGTCCGCTGAGGGCGCGGGGCACTGAAGCTTTCTTT. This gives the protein CASSPLRARGTEAFF.

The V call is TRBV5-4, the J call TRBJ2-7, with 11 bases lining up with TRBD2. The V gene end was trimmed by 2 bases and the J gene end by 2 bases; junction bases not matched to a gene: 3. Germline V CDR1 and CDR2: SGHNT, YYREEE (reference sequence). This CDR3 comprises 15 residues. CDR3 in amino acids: CASSFSSGRAYEQYF. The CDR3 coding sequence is TGTGCCAGCAGCTTTAGTAGCGGGAGGGCCTACGAGCAGTACTTC.

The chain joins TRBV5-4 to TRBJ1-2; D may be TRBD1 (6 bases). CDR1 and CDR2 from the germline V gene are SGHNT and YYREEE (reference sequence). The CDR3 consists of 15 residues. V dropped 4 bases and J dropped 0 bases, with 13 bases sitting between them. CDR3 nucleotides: TGTGCCAGCAGCGCTAAGGACAGCTCTAACTATGGCTACACCTTC. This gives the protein CASSAKDSSNYGYTF.

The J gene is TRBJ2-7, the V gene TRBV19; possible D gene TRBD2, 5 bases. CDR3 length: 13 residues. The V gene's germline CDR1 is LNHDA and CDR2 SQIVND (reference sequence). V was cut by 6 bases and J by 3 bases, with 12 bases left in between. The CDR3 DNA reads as TGTGCCAGTAGCCCGGCACGGGGCTACGAGCAGTACTTC. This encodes CASSPARGYEQYF.

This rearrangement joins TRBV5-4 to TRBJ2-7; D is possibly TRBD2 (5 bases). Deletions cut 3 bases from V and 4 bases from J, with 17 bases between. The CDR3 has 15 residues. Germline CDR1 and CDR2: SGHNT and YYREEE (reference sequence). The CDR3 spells CASSSSPTNPYEQYF. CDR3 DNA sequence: TGTGCCAGCAGCTCCTCTCCGACTAACCCTTACGAGCAGTACTTC.

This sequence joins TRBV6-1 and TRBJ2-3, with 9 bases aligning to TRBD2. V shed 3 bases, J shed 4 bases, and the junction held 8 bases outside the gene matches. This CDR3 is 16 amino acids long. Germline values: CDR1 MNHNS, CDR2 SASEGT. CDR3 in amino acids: CASSDLLAGGPDTQYF. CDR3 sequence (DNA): TGTGCCAGCAGTGATCTCTTGGCGGGAGGGCCAGATACGCAGTATTTT.

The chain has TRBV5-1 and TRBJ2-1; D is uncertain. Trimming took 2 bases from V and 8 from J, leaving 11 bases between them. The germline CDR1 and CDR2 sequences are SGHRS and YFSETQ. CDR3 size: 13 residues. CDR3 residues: CASSFLRSHEQFF. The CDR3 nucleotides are TGCGCCAGCAGCTTTTTGAGGTCCCATGAGCAGTTCTTC.

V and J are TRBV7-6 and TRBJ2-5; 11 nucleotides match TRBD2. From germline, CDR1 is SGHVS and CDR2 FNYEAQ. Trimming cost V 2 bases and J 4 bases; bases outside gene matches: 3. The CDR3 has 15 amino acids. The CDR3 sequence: CASSLLAGGPETQYF. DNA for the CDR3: TGTGCCAGCAGCTTACTAGCGGGGGGCCCAGAGACCCAGTACTTC.

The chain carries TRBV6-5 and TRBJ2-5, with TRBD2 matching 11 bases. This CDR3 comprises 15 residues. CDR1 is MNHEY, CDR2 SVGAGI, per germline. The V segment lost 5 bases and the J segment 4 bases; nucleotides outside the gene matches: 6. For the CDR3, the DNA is TGTGCCAGCAGTCTCTCCGGACTAGCGGGAGAGACCCAGTACTTC. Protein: CASSLSGLAGETQYF.

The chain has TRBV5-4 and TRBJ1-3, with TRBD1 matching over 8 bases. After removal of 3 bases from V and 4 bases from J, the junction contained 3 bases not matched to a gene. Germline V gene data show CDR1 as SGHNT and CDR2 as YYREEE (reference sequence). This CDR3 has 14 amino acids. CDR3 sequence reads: CASSWTGPGNTIYF. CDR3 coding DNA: TGTGCCAGCAGCTGGACAGGGCCCGGAAACACCATATATTTT.

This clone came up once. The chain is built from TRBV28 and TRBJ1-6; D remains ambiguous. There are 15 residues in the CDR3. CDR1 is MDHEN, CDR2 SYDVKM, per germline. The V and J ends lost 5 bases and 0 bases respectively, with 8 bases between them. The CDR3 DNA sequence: TGTGCCAGCAGTCACGGGAGCTCCTATAATTCACCCCTCCACTTT. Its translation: CASSHGSSYNSPLHF.

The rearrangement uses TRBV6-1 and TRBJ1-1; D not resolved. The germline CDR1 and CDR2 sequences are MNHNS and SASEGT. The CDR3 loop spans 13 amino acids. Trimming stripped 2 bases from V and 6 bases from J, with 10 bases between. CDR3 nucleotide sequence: TGTGCCAGCAGTGAAAGTGGAGGGCCTGAAGCTTTCTTT. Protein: CASSESGGPEAFF.